The text below deals with one T cell receptor beta chain. The antigen remains undetermined. An end of the junction differs from the germline gene, which may be a read error. Profiling of TCR beta VDJ combinations and CDR3 sequences used genomic DNA as template. TCRdb reprocessed the reads via MiXCR and lists one record per CDR3 protein. The sample includes 120,000 or so distinct CDR3 sequences, approximately 41% seen only once; the top ten take 2.6%. This sample is drawn from a study of CD8+CD57+ T cells in acquired aplastic anemia. General study results and limits: Researchers report that about 28 CD8+ CDR3 sequences appeared in both patients and controls. CD8+ Simpson's diversity in patients was not significantly different from that in controls.

CDR3 size: 15 residues. The germline V gene has CDR1 SGHAT and CDR2 FQNNGV. Before being chosen for sequencing, patients had shown CD8+CD57+ cell expansion by flow cytometry. The cohort consisted entirely of patients having severe acquired aplastic anemia. All patients were therapy-naive when blood was sampled. This TCR came from a human donor with aplastic anemia. V gene TRBV11-2 combines with J gene TRBJ1-2; 7 bases align to TRBD1. Sequenced material: sorted CD4+, CD8+, or CD8+CD57+ T cells (not recorded which) from PBMCs. The CDR3: CASSLAYRGDYDYAF. DNA of the CDR3: TGTGCCAGCAGCTTAGCCTACAGGGGAGACTATGACTACGCCTTC.